The 30 T cell receptor beta chains below come from one sample, sequenced in a study of blood T cell repertoires in COVID-19 (dated by TCRdb to about 2020). Library method: the immunoSEQ multiplex PCR assay. In its TCRdb copy, this immuneACCESS table keeps in-frame sequences only and misses some clones. Where compared with another copy, unresolved V genes explain less than half of these, and the others have no known cause. In this sample the table shows 30,000 to 50,000 clones, more than 65% of which occur a single time. The ten largest clonotypes hold around 25% of the sample. The sample consisted of peripheral blood. These receptors all stem from a man in his 70s with acute or convalescent COVID-19.

The chain recombines TRBV5-1 with TRBJ2-5, with a weak D call TRBD1 (6 bases). V was shortened by 0 bases and J by 5 bases, with 14 bases between the two germline ends. This CDR3 spans 15 amino acids. CDR1 and CDR2 (germline): SGHRS, YFSETQ. The CDR3 sequence is CASSLEDSASETQYF. The CDR3 DNA reads TGCGCCAGCAGCTTGGAGGACAGTGCTTCGGAGACCCAGTACTTC.

This clone appeared a single time. This rearrangement joins TRBV7-2 to TRBJ2-7; D possibly corresponds to TRBD1 (5 bases). V lost 5 bases to trimming and J lost 2 bases, with 16 bases between them. There are 15 residues in the CDR3. Germline V gives CDR1 SGHTA, CDR2 FQGNSA. CDR3 in DNA: TGTGCCAGCAGCCCCAGTGGGGCGGTAGCCTACGAGCAGTACTTC. Translating it yields CASSPSGAVAYEQYF.

The chain couples TRBV28 to TRBJ2-7; 8 bases match TRBD2. The germline gives CDR1 MDHEN, CDR2 SYDVKM. Trimming removed 6 bases from V and 4 bases from J; junction bases left unmatched: 8. The CDR3 covers 14 residues. For the CDR3, the DNA is TGTGCCAGCAGCTCCCCAGCGGGAGAATACGAGCAGTACTTC. Protein sequence: CASSSPAGEYEQYF. The full variable domain, rest sourced from reference TRBV28 and TRBJ2-7, is DVKVTQSSRYLVKRTGEKVFLECVQDMDHENMFWYRQDPGLGLRLIYFSYDVKMKEKGDIPEGYSVSREKKERFSLILESASTNQTSMYLCASSSPAGEYEQYFGPGTRLTVT.

This clone was seen only a few times. Here the CDR3 DNA reads TGTGCCAGTAGTACACACCATATACAGGGGCCCGACTACGAGCAGTACTTC. Protein: CASSTHHIQGPDYEQYF. This sequence joins TRBV19 and TRBJ2-7; 7 bases match TRBD1. V lost 4 bases to trimming and J lost 3 bases; unmatched junction nucleotides: 15. Germline CDR1 is LNHDA and CDR2 is SQIVND (reference sequence). This CDR3 contains 17 residues. The variable domain in full, with the rest retrieved from reference TRBV19 and TRBJ2-7, is DGGITQSPKYLFRKEGQNVTLSCEQNLNHDAMYWYRQDPGQGLRLIYYSQIVNDFQKGDIAEGYSVSREKKESFPLTVTSAQKNPTAFYLCASSTHHIQGPDYEQYFGPGTRLTVT.

The chain carries TRBV6-5 and TRBJ2-5, with 13 bases that match TRBD2. The V segment lost 6 bases and the J segment 3 bases; nucleotides outside the gene matches: 4. The germline V gene has CDR1 MNHEY and CDR2 SVGAGI. The CDR3 is 15 amino acids. CDR3 DNA: TGTGCCAGCAGCCGCGGGACTAGCGGGAAAGAGACCCAGTACTTC. Protein sequence: CASSRGTSGKETQYF.

Only a few counts were recorded for this clone. The CDR3 is CASSWGEPRNQPQHF. In DNA, the CDR3 is TGTGCCAGCAGTTGGGGGGAGCCTCGCAATCAGCCCCAGCATTTT. The chain couples TRBV9 to TRBJ1-5; a weak D match, TRBD1 (5 bases). The germline V and J ends were trimmed by 5 bases and 2 bases, with 14 bases remaining between them. Germline CDR1 and CDR2: SGDLS and YYNGEE. The CDR3 consists of 15 residues.

The CDR3 nucleotides are TGTGCCAGCTCACCAGGACTGTTTCAAGCAACCTACGAGCAGTACTTC. Translation: CASSPGLFQATYEQYF. The chain combines TRBV18 with TRBJ2-7, with D perhaps TRBD2 (5 bases). Deletions cut 2 bases from V and 2 bases from J, with 16 bases between. The length of the CDR3 is 16 residues. Per germline, CDR1 KGHSH and CDR2 LQKENI.

The chain joins TRBV7-8 to TRBJ2-6; 12 bases are a match to TRBD1. CDR3 size: 18 residues. The germline V gene has CDR1 SGHVS and CDR2 FQNEAQ. V lost 5 bases, J lost 3 bases, and 8 bases stayed unmatched. CDR3 residues: CASSPRDRGRGGANVLTF. The CDR3 nucleotides read TGTGCCAGCAGCCCCCGGGACAGGGGGCGGGGTGGGGCCAACGTCCTGACTTTC.

This chain uses TRBV6-1 with TRBJ1-4, with 7 bases lining up with TRBD1. The germline CDR1 and CDR2 sequences are MNHNS and SASEGT. The CDR3 runs 16 residues. J was trimmed by 8 bases and V by 7 bases; bases with no gene match: 16. The CDR3 region has the DNA TGTGCCAGCACTGACGACAGGGTCGAAAGCAGGGAAAAACTGTTTTTT. Amino acid sequence: CASTDDRVESREKLFF.

The V call is TRBV6-6, the J call TRBJ1-1; D remains ambiguous. V was shortened by 8 bases and J by 4 bases, with 17 bases between the two germline ends. The germline gives CDR1 MNHNY, CDR2 SVGAGI (reference sequence). This CDR3 contains 14 residues. CDR3 sequence reads: CASREEGKVTEAFF. The CDR3 DNA follows: TGTGCCAGCCGCGAAGAGGGCAAGGTCACTGAAGCTTTCTTT.

CDR3 nucleotides: TGCGCCAGCAGCCAAGAAGGAGTAGCGGGGTACAATGAGCAGTTCTTC. Residues: CASSQEGVAGYNEQFF. This chain links TRBV4-1 with TRBJ2-1; TRBD2 matches at 8 bases. The V gene's germline CDR1 is MGHRA and CDR2 YSYEKL. This CDR3 contains 16 residues. V shed 0 bases and J 4 bases; nucleotides not matched to a gene: 5.

The rearrangement links TRBV9 to TRBJ2-2, with 8 bases lining up with TRBD1. Unmatched junction bases numbered 2, after V lost 3 bases and J lost 1 base. The CDR3 sequence is 15 residues long. Germline V gene data show CDR1 as SGDLS and CDR2 as YYNGEE. The CDR3 region is CASSATGENTGELFF. DNA of the CDR3: TGTGCCAGCAGCGCGACAGGGGAGAACACCGGGGAGCTGTTTTTT.

The chain's CDR3 is CASSLTSTESPLHF. For the CDR3, the DNA is TGTGCCAGCAGCCTGACCTCTACAGAATCACCCCTCCACTTT. V is TRBV14 and J is TRBJ1-6; D gene ambiguous. The V gene lost 4 bases and the J gene lost 10 bases, with 14 bases spanning the gap. Germline lookup yields CDR1 SGHDN and CDR2 FVKESK. The CDR3 consists of 14 residues.

The rearrangement joins TRBV10-2 to TRBJ2-1; TRBD2 matches at 8 bases. V was clipped by 2 bases and J by 9 bases; unmatched bases: 12. Germline V gene lookup returns CDR1 WSHSY and CDR2 SAAADI. The CDR3 contains 16 residues. The CDR3 sequence: CASSEGTSYRFGEQFF. In DNA, the CDR3 is TGCGCCAGCAGTGAGGGGACTAGTTATAGGTTCGGTGAGCAGTTCTTC.

The V call is TRBV7-3, the J call TRBJ2-1, with D unclear. This CDR3 spans 15 amino acids. Between the trimmed V and J ends, which lost 2 bases and 7 bases, there was a span of 15 bases. Germline V lookup: CDR1 SGHTA, CDR2 FQGTGA. The CDR3 is CASSLAVHEKNEQFF. The CDR3, as DNA: TGTGCCAGCAGCTTAGCGGTCCACGAGAAGAATGAGCAGTTCTTC.

The chain couples TRBV4-2 to TRBJ2-5; no clear D gene. With 4 bases removed from V and 0 bases from J, the gap between germline ends came to 6 bases. This CDR3 has 13 residues. CDR1 LGHNA and CDR2 YNFKEQ come from the germline V gene. As DNA, the CDR3 is TGTGCCAGCAGCCGTTTCAACCAAGAGACCCAGTACTTC. Translating gives CASSRFNQETQYF.

The rearrangement links TRBV6-5 to TRBJ1-2; the D gene is possibly TRBD1 (5 bases). V shed 0 bases and J shed 3 bases, with 14 bases lying between them. Germline lookup yields CDR1 MNHEY and CDR2 SVGAGI. There are 16 residues in the CDR3. CDR3 coding DNA: TGTGCCAGCAGTTACTCGCTATCCAGGGCCTACTATGGCTACACCTTC. Translating it yields CASSYSLSRAYYGYTF.

The chain is built from TRBV29-1 and TRBJ2-5; D unclear. V lost 3 bases to trimming and J lost 1 base, with 9 bases between them. Germline CDR1 SQVTM, CDR2 ANQGSEA. CDR3 size: 13 residues. For the CDR3, the DNA is TGCAGCGTTGACTCTATAGTCCAAGAGACCCAGTACTTC. Encoded protein: CSVDSIVQETQYF.

In the case of this clone: The same CDR3 arises from other DNA sequences in this sample as well. The chain is built from TRBV28 and TRBJ2-1; 9 bases align to TRBD2. This CDR3 contains 17 residues. V lost 2 bases to trimming and J lost 1 base; unmatched junction nucleotides: 6. Germline-derived CDR1 and CDR2 are MDHEN and SYDVKM. CDR3 sequence: CASSLISGSSSYNEQFF. The CDR3 bases are TGTGCCAGCAGTTTAATTAGCGGGAGTTCATCCTACAATGAGCAGTTCTTC.

Only a few counts were recorded for this clone. The rearrangement links TRBV7-8 to TRBJ2-5; D is unclear. With 1 base removed from V and 5 bases from J, the gap between germline ends came to 8 bases. CDR3 size: 13 residues. The germline V gene encodes CDR1 SGHVS and CDR2 FQNEAQ. As DNA, the CDR3 is TGTGCCAGCAGCTTAGGGGCTCGGGAGACCCAGTACTTC. This gives the protein CASSLGARETQYF. Drawing the rest from reference TRBV7-8 and TRBJ2-5, the complete variable domain is GAGVSQSPRYKVAKRGQDVALRCDPISGHVSLFWYQQALGQGPEFLTYFQNEAQLDKSGLPSDRFFAERPEGSVSTLKIQRTQQEDSAVYLCASSLGARETQYFGPGTRLLVL.

The chain couples TRBV9 to TRBJ1-1; D is perhaps TRBD1 (5 bases). The CDR3 totals 15 residues. Germline CDR1 is SGDLS and CDR2 is YYNGEE. Trimming cost V 3 bases and J 0 bases, with 12 bases left between them. The DNA of the CDR3 is TGTGCCAGCAGCGGGGGGAGGAAGATGAACACTGAAGCTTTCTTT. Encoded protein: CASSGGRKMNTEAFF.

V is TRBV5-1 and J is TRBJ2-7, with D possibly being TRBD1 (6 bases). CDR1 and CDR2 from the germline V gene are SGHRS and YFSETQ. The V end was cut by 5 bases, the J end by 0 bases, with 9 bases between. There are 13 residues in the CDR3. The CDR3 sequence is CASSSQGSYEQYF. DNA of the CDR3: TGCGCCAGCAGTTCACAGGGCTCCTACGAGCAGTACTTC.

The chain combines TRBV28 with TRBJ1-1; the D is unclear. The V and J ends lost 6 bases and 1 base respectively, with 12 bases between them. From germline, CDR1 is MDHEN and CDR2 SYDVKM. The CDR3 totals 14 residues. CDR3 sequence: CASRPVRGNTEAFF. For the CDR3, the DNA is TGTGCCAGCAGGCCTGTCCGGGGGAACACTGAAGCTTTCTTT.

This clone has just one count. The chain uses TRBV28 and TRBJ2-7; 7 nucleotides agree with TRBD2. Trimming cost V 8 bases and J 7 bases; bases outside gene matches: 8. Germline lookup yields CDR1 MDHEN and CDR2 SYDVKM. This CDR3 spans 12 amino acids. The CDR3 sequence: CASYDTSVEQYF. DNA of the CDR3: TGTGCCAGCTATGATACTAGCGTGGAGCAGTACTTC.

This chain uses TRBV18 with TRBJ2-7, with no clear D. The ends were cut back, 5 bases at V and 0 bases at J, with 14 bases in the middle. This CDR3 is built from 15 residues. CDR1 is KGHSH, CDR2 LQKENI, per germline. The CDR3 loop is CASSVRVPSSYEQYF. CDR3 DNA: TGTGCCAGCTCAGTCCGGGTCCCGAGCTCCTACGAGCAGTACTTC.

V gene TRBV28 combines with J gene TRBJ2-5; 11 nucleotides align to TRBD2. CDR1 MDHEN and CDR2 SYDVKM come from the germline V gene. V shed 5 bases and J 1 base; nucleotides not matched to a gene: 12. CDR3 length: 18 residues. CDR3 DNA: TGTGCCAGCAGTACCAGACTAGCGGGATGGGGGGGCCAAGAGACCCAGTACTTC. The encoded protein is CASSTRLAGWGGQETQYF.

V gene TRBV28 combines with J gene TRBJ1-5; 8 nucleotides agree with TRBD1. Germline V gene sequence: CDR1 MDHEN, CDR2 SYDVKM. Trimming removed 3 bases from V and 6 bases from J; junction bases left unmatched: 4. This CDR3 has 14 amino acids. The CDR3 sequence is CASSFPDRAQPQHF. The CDR3 coding sequence is TGTGCCAGCAGTTTCCCGGACAGGGCTCAGCCCCAGCATTTT.

This sequence joins TRBV6-5 and TRBJ1-6; D not resolved. The CDR3 has 14 amino acids. From germline, CDR1 is MNHEY and CDR2 SVGAGI. V gave up 3 bases and J gave up 7 bases, with 10 bases separating them. Here the CDR3 DNA reads TGTGCCAGCAGTTATGGGCAGCTGAATTCACCCCTCCACTTT. Its protein product is CASSYGQLNSPLHF.

The chain couples TRBV3-1 (or the pseudogene TRBV3-2) to TRBJ2-3, with D possibly matching TRBD2 (7 bases). Germline V gene sequence: CDR1 LGHDT, CDR2 YNNKEL (reference sequence). Trimming left V 2 bases short and J 6 bases short, with 15 bases between. The CDR3 length is 15 residues. The CDR3 sequence: CASSQTGTNTDTQYF. In nucleotides, the CDR3 is TGTGCCAGCAGCCAAACAGGGACTAACACGGATACGCAGTATTTT.

This clone has a single count. The V call is TRBV19, the J call TRBJ1-6, with TRBD1 matching over 10 bases. The V segment lost 5 bases and the J segment 11 bases; nucleotides outside the gene matches: 6. This CDR3 has 14 residues. Looked up from germline, CDR1 is LNHDA and CDR2 is SQIVND (reference sequence). The CDR3 reads CASSAGQGIPPLHF. The DNA for the CDR3 is TGTGCCAGTAGTGCGGGACAGGGGATCCCACCCCTCCACTTT.